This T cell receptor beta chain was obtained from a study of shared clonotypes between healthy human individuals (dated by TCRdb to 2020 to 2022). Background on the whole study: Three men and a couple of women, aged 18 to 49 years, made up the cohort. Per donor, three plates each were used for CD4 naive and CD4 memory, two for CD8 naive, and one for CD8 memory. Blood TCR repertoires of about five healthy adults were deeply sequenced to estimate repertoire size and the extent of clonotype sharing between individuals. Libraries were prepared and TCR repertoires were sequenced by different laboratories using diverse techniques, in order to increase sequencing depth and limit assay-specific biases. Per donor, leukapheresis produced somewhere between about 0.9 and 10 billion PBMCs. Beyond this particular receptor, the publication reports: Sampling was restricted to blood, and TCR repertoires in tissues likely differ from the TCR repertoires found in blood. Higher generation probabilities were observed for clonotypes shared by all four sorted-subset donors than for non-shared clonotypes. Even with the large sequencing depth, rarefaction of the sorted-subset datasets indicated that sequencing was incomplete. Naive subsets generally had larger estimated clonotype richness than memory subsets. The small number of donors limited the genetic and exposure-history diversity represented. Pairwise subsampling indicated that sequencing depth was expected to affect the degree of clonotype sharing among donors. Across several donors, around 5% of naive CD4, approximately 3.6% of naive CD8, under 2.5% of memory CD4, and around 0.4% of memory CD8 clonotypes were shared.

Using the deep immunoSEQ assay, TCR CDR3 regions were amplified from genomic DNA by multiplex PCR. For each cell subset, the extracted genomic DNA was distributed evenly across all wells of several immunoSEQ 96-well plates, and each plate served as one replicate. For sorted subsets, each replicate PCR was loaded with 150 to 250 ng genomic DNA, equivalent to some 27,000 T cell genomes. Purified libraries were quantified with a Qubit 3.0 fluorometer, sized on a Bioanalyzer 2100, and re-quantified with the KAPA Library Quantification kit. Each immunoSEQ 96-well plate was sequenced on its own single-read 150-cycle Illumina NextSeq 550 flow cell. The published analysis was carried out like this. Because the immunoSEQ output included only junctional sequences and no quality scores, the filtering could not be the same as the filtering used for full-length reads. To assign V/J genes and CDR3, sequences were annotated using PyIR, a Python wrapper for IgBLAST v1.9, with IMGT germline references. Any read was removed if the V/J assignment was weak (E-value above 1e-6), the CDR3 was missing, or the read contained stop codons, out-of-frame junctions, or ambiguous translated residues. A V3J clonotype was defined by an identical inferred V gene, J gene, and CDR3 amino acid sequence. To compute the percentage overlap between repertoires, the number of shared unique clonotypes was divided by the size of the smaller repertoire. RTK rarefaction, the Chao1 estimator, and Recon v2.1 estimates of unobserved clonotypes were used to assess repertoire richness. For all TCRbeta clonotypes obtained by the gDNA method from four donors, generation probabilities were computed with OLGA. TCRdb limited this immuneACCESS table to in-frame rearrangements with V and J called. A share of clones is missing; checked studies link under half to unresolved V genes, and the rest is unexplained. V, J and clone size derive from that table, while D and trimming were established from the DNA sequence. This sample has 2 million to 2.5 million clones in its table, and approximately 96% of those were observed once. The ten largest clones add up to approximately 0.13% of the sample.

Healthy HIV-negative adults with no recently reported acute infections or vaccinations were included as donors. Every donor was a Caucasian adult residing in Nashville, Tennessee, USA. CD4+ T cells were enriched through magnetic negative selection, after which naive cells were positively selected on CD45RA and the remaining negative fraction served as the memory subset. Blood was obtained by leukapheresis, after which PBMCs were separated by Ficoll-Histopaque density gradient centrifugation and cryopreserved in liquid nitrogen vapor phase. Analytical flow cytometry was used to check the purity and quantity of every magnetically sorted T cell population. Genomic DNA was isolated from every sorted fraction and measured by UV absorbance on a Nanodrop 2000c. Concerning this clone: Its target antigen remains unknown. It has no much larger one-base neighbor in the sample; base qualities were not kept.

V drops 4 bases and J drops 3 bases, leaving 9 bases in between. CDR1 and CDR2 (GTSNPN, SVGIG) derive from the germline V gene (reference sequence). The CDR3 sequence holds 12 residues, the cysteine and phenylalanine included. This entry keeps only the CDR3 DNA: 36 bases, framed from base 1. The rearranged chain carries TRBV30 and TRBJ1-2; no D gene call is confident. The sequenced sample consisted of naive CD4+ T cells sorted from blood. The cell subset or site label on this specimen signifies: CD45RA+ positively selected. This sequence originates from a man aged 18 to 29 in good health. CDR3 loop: CAWKTTHYGYTF. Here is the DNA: TGTGCCTGGAAGACTACCCACTATGGCTACACCTTC.